One and the same sample provided the 24 T cell receptor beta chains below, sequenced in a study of blood T cell repertoires in COVID-19. Using immunoSEQ multiplex PCR, the repertoire was profiled, and TCRdb retains in-frame clones only, with some absent. Among approximately 150,000 clones listed, 76% were seen once. The sample consisted of peripheral blood. These receptors came from a man between 60 and 70 years old with acute or convalescent COVID-19.

The rearrangement uses TRBV10-1 and TRBJ2-7; maybe TRBD2 (5 bases). Looked up from germline, CDR1 is WNHNN and CDR2 is SYGVQD (reference sequence). Trimming stripped 2 bases from V and 2 bases from J, with 7 bases between. The CDR3 extends over 13 amino acids. CDR3 protein: CASSEAGTYEQYF. CDR3 DNA sequence: TGCGCCAGCAGTGAGGCCGGGACCTACGAGCAGTACTTC.

The chain employs TRBV5-1 and TRBJ2-3, with unresolved D. The CDR3 length is 15 residues. Germline CDR1 reads SGHRS; CDR2 reads YFSETQ. V lost 0 bases and J 6 bases, leaving 14 bases between the germline ends. The CDR3 protein is CASSLGGSALDTQYF. The CDR3 bases are TGCGCCAGCAGCTTGGGCGGTTCTGCACTGGATACGCAGTATTTT.

The chain carries TRBV21-1 and TRBJ2-2; the table's D call, TRBD2, was not checked against the DNA. TRBV21-1 is designated a pseudogene. The CDR3 loop spans 22 amino acids. This CDR3 reads CASFPDATCHGVVLHYTGELFF. In nucleotides, the CDR3 is TGTGCCAGCTTCCCGGACGCTACTTGCCACGGGGTTGTACTCCACTACACCGGGGAGCTGTTTTTT.

For this clone: The same CDR3 also results from other DNA sequences found in this sample. This chain joins TRBV29-1 and TRBJ2-5; 7 positions agree with TRBD2. J lost 1 base, V lost 1 base, and 0 bases had no gene match. Germline V lookup: CDR1 SQVTM, CDR2 ANQGSEA. The CDR3 loop spans 13 amino acids. The CDR3 is CSVEGGGQETQYF. Here the CDR3 DNA reads TGCAGCGTTGAAGGGGGGGGCCAAGAGACCCAGTACTTC. Complete variable domain (other parts from reference TRBV29-1 and TRBJ2-5): SAVISQKPSRDICQRGTSLTIQCQVDSQVTMMFWYRQQPGQSLTLIATANQGSEATYESGFVIDKFPISRPNLTFSTLTVSNMSPEDSSIYLCSVEGGGQETQYFGPGTRLLVL.

The rearrangement joins TRBV5-8 to TRBJ1-5; D gene unclear. Germline V gene data show CDR1 as SGHTS and CDR2 as YDEGEE. The CDR3 contains 15 residues. V was shortened by 0 bases and J by 6 bases, with 13 bases between the two germline ends. In DNA form, the CDR3 reads TGTGCCAGCAGCTTGGGACGAATTGCGGGTCAGCCCCAGCATTTT. It is translated as CASSLGRIAGQPQHF.

In its sample, this clone was seen once. The chain joins TRBV6-5 to TRBJ1-5; 8 positions match TRBD1. Germline V lookup: CDR1 MNHEY, CDR2 SVGAGI. Trimming at V came to 6 bases and at J to 3 bases, leaving 1 base not matched to a gene. The CDR3 covers 13 residues. As DNA, the CDR3 is TGTGCCAGCAGGGGACAGGTCAATCAGCCCCAGCATTTT. Its protein is CASRGQVNQPQHF.

CDR3 coding DNA: TGTGCCAGCAGCCGATTCGGACTAGCGGGAACGGGGGAGCAGTACTTC. Translating gives CASSRFGLAGTGEQYF. The chain combines TRBV5-8 with TRBJ2-7; 12 positions agree with TRBD2. V gave up 4 bases and J gave up 7 bases; unmatched junction bases: 12. Germline V gene lookup returns CDR1 SGHTS and CDR2 YDEGEE. CDR3 length equals 16 residues.

Written as DNA, the CDR3 is TGTGCCAGCAGCTTAAACAATCCTCCTGAGCAGTTCTTC. Amino acid sequence: CASSLNNPPEQFF. The chain employs TRBV7-9 and TRBJ2-1; D is unclear. In germline, CDR1 is SEHNR, CDR2 FQNEAQ (reference sequence). CDR3 length: 13 amino acids. V dropped 2 bases and J dropped 9 bases, with 11 bases sitting between them. The full variable domain, with the rest looked up from reference TRBV7-9 and TRBJ2-1, is DTGVSQNPRHKITKRGQNVTFRCDPISEHNRLYWYRQTLGQGPEFLTYFQNEAQLEKSRLLSDRFSAERPKGSFSTLEIQRTEQGDSAMYLCASSLNNPPEQFFGPGTRLTVL.

The chain carries TRBV7-2 and TRBJ2-5; no clear D. Trimming removed 1 base from V and 2 bases from J, with 11 bases in between. The CDR3 is 15 amino acids. The germline gives CDR1 SGHTA, CDR2 FQGNSA. The CDR3 nucleotides read TGTGCCAGCAGCTTAGATCGGCTAGGTCAAGAGACCCAGTACTTC. This encodes CASSLDRLGQETQYF.

The V call is TRBV29-1, the J call TRBJ1-1; 7 nucleotides align to TRBD1. Trimming at V came to 5 bases and at J to 7 bases, leaving 16 bases not matched to a gene. The CDR3 loop spans 15 amino acids. Per the germline V gene, CDR1 is SQVTM and CDR2 is ANQGSEA. This CDR3 is CSVFPHPGQPLEAFF. CDR3 nucleotides: TGCAGCGTTTTCCCCCATCCGGGACAGCCTCTTGAAGCTTTCTTT.

DNA of the CDR3: TGTGCCACCAGTGACCTTGGCGGCTACTACAATGAGCAGTTCTTC. Translation gives CATSDLGGYYNEQFF. The chain joins TRBV24-1 to TRBJ2-1; D gene ambiguous. V shed 4 bases and J shed 3 bases, with 12 bases lying between them. This CDR3 region has 15 residues. Germline V CDR1 and CDR2: KGHDR, SFDVKD.

The chain links TRBV28 to TRBJ2-4, with a weak D call TRBD1 (5 bases). The CDR3 is 17 amino acids. Trimming removed 6 bases from V and 0 bases from J, with 18 bases in between. CDR1 MDHEN and CDR2 SYDVKM come from the germline V gene. The CDR3 region has the DNA TGTGCCAGCAGGAAAGAGACAGAGCTTAGAGCCAAAAACATTCAGTACTTC. Its translation: CASRKETELRAKNIQYF. Filled out from reference TRBV28 and TRBJ2-4, the complete variable domain reads DVKVTQSSRYLVKRTGEKVFLECVQDMDHENMFWYRQDPGLGLRLIYFSYDVKMKEKGDIPEGYSVSREKKERFSLILESASTNQTSMYLCASRKETELRAKNIQYFGAGTRLSVL.

This chain uses TRBV14 with TRBJ2-1, with D maybe TRBD2 (5 bases). This CDR3 spans 16 amino acids. CDR1 is SGHDN and CDR2 is FVKESK in the germline V gene. Trimming took 4 bases from V and 4 from J, leaving 17 bases between them. CDR3 sequence (DNA): TGTGCCAGCAGCCCCAGCCGTAGCGCCCTTTACAATGAGCAGTTCTTC. Translation gives CASSPSRSALYNEQFF.

J is TRBJ2-3 and V is TRBV7-9; 7 positions match TRBD1. The germline CDR1 and CDR2 sequences are SEHNR and FQNEAQ (reference sequence). This CDR3 has 15 residues. The V and J ends lost 5 bases and 3 bases, in that order; junction bases with no gene match: 8. The chain's CDR3 is CASSMTDRPTDTQYF. CDR3 coding DNA: TGTGCCAGCAGCATGACGGACAGGCCAACAGATACGCAGTATTTT.

This clone has more than one count but fewer than ten. The gene calls are TRBV7-9 and TRBJ2-1; the match to TRBD1 covers 8 bases. Looked up from germline, CDR1 is SEHNR and CDR2 is FQNEAQ (reference sequence). The CDR3 consists of 17 residues. The V and J ends lost 5 bases and 4 bases, in that order; junction bases with no gene match: 13. CDR3 in amino acids: CASSTALTGENYNEQFF. CDR3 nucleotides: TGTGCCAGCAGCACAGCCTTGACAGGGGAAAATTACAATGAGCAGTTCTTC.

This clone was found many times. The chain joins TRBV6-6 to TRBJ1-4; D is perhaps TRBD1 (5 bases). Per the germline V gene, CDR1 is MNHNY and CDR2 is SVGAGI (reference sequence). The CDR3 sequence is 15 residues long. V dropped 6 bases and J dropped 4 bases, with 15 bases sitting between them. CDR3 loop: CASRPRQPGNEKLFF. CDR3 bases: TGTGCCAGCAGGCCAAGACAGCCGGGTAATGAAAAACTGTTTTTT.

The table lists this clone with a count of one. The chain carries TRBV6-5 and TRBJ2-3; 8 bases agree with TRBD1. This CDR3 contains 13 residues. Germline values: CDR1 MNHEY, CDR2 SVGAGI. J lost 7 bases, V lost 7 bases, and 7 bases had no gene match. CDR3 amino acids: CASTKGQENTQYF. The DNA of the CDR3 is TGTGCCAGCACCAAGGGACAGGAAAATACGCAGTATTTT.

There are a few counts of this clone. V gene TRBV5-4 combines with J gene TRBJ1-5; perhaps TRBD1 as D (5 bases). This CDR3 comprises 16 residues. The V and J ends lost 0 bases and 0 bases respectively, with 10 bases between them. Germline V gene lookup returns CDR1 SGHNT and CDR2 YYREEE (reference sequence). The CDR3 is CASSLDGAVSNQPQHF. CDR3 DNA sequence: TGTGCCAGCAGCTTGGATGGGGCCGTTAGCAATCAGCCCCAGCATTTT.

CDR3 sequence reads: CASRLPLAGVTGELFF. CDR3 coding DNA: TGCGCCAGCAGGTTGCCCCTAGCGGGAGTTACCGGGGAGCTGTTTTTT. The chain has TRBV5-1 and TRBJ2-2; 10 bases are shared with TRBD2. Germline V lookup: CDR1 SGHRS, CDR2 YFSETQ. The CDR3 runs to 16 residues. V dropped 5 bases and J dropped 5; count of bases not matched to a gene: 9.

This chain connects TRBV7-6 to TRBJ2-3, with D possibly TRBD1 on 6 matching bases. The length of the CDR3 is 18 residues. Trimming removed 5 bases at V and 2 bases at J, with 23 bases between. Germline V gene data show CDR1 as SGHVS and CDR2 as FNYEAQ. The DNA of the CDR3 is TGTGCCAGCAGCCTACGACAGGCCTTGGAATCCAACACAGATACGCAGTATTTT. Translation: CASSLRQALESNTDTQYF. The full variable domain, its missing parts supplied by reference TRBV7-6 and TRBJ2-3, is GAGVSQSPRYKVTKRGQDVALRCDPISGHVSLYWYRQALGQGPEFLTYFNYEAQQDKSGLPNDRFSAERPEGSISTLTIQRTEQRDSAMYRCASSLRQALESNTDTQYFGPGTRLTVL.

This clone came up once. V and J are TRBV28 and TRBJ2-7; 7 bases fit TRBD1. This CDR3 has 12 amino acids. From germline, CDR1 is MDHEN and CDR2 SYDVKM. V was clipped by 10 bases and J by 7 bases; unmatched bases: 10. This chain's CDR3 is CATRGTAGEQYF. CDR3 sequence (DNA): TGTGCCACCCGAGGGACAGCTGGAGAGCAGTACTTC.

J is TRBJ2-7 and V is TRBV20-1; no clear D gene. Germline values: CDR1 DFQATT, CDR2 SNEGSKA (reference sequence). CDR3 size: 14 residues. V shed 3 bases and J shed 1 base, with 13 bases lying between them. CDR3 DNA sequence: TGCAGTGCTAGTAACTTTGCCTCTTCCTACGAGCAGTACTTC. This sequence encodes CSASNFASSYEQYF.

This clone has only a few counts. This chain connects TRBV7-9 to TRBJ2-1, with 12 nucleotides matching TRBD2. The CDR3 spans 14 residues. Germline V CDR1 and CDR2: SEHNR, FQNEAQ (reference sequence). Trimming removed 5 bases from V and 7 bases from J; junction bases left unmatched: 3. The CDR3 region has the DNA TGTGCCAGCAGCCTGACTAGCGGGAGAAATGAGCAGTTCTTC. Its translation: CASSLTSGRNEQFF.

V gene TRBV12-3 or TRBV12-4 combines with J gene TRBJ2-1, with D possibly matching TRBD2 (5 bases). This CDR3 region has 13 residues. V dropped 5 bases and J dropped 11 bases, with 16 bases sitting between them. The CDR3 nucleotides read TGTGCCAGCAGTCCCCTGAGGGATTCAAAGCAGTTCTTC. It encodes CASSPLRDSKQFF.